A selection of T cell receptor beta chains follows, all from one sample in a study of CD8+CD57+ T cells in acquired aplastic anemia. TCRdb redid the calling of the reads with MiXCR, one entry per CDR3 protein. The sample has 250,000 to 350,000 distinct CDR3 sequences; around 60% are singletons. Material for sequencing was sorted CD4+, CD8+, or CD8+CD57+ T cells (not recorded which) from PBMCs. Receptors originate from a human donor with severe aplastic anemia or a healthy control (not recorded which). Both conserved end residues are part of each CDR3. The D gene is left open where the match is weak. A row's size may be missing; if present it is once, few, many or a size class.

J gene: TRBJ2-7
V gene: TRBV11-2
clone size: .
D gene: TRBD2
CDR3 protein: CASSSGPFLGLAVYEQYF
CDR3 DNA: TGTGCCAGCAGCTCTGGACCTTTCTTGGGACTAGCGGTTTACGAGCAGTACTTC

J gene: TRBJ2-2
V gene: TRBV7-7
clone size: .
D gene: .
CDR3 protein: CASSTNTGELFF
CDR3 DNA: TGTGCTAGCAGCACCAACACCGGGGAGCTGTTTTTT

J gene: TRBJ1-2
V gene: TRBV29-1
clone size: few
D gene: .
CDR3 protein: CSVVRQDVYGYTF
CDR3 DNA: TGCAGCGTTGTCCGACAGGACGTCTATGGCTACACCTTC

J gene: TRBJ2-5
V gene: TRBV28
clone size: few
D gene: .
CDR3 protein: CASKEGPGTQYF
CDR3 DNA: TGTGCCAGCAAAGAAGGACCCGGGACCCAGTACTTC

J gene: TRBJ2-7
V gene: TRBV5-4
clone size: .
D gene: TRBD1
CDR3 protein: CASSFGQGSYEQYF
CDR3 DNA: TGTGCCAGCAGCTTCGGACAGGGATCCTACGAGCAGTACTTC

J gene: TRBJ2-1
V gene: TRBV4-3
clone size: many
D gene: TRBD2
CDR3 protein: CASSSDTSGNYNEQFF
CDR3 DNA: TGCGCCAGCAGCAGCGACACTAGCGGGAACTACAATGAGCAGTTCTTC

J gene: TRBJ1-6
V gene: TRBV5-1
clone size: .
D gene: TRBD1
CDR3 protein: CASSLTGTGYDSPLHF
CDR3 DNA: TGCGCCAGCAGCTTGACCGGGACAGGGTATGATTCACCCCTCCACTTT

J gene: TRBJ1-6
V gene: TRBV10-2
clone size: .
D gene: .
CDR3 protein: CASTRDIDNSPLHF
CDR3 DNA: TGCGCCAGCACTCGGGACATCGATAATTCACCCCTCCACTTT

J gene: TRBJ1-3
V gene: TRBV29-1
clone size: many
D gene: TRBD1
CDR3 protein: CSVGDRAGNTIYF
CDR3 DNA: TGCAGCGTGGGGGACAGGGCTGGAAACACCATATATTTT

J gene: TRBJ2-6
V gene: TRBV20-1
clone size: .
D gene: .
CDR3 protein: CSASSGDRSSGANVLTF
CDR3 DNA: TGCAGTGCTAGTAGTGGGGACCGCAGCTCTGGGGCCAACGTCCTGACTTTC

J gene: TRBJ2-7
V gene: TRBV4-2
clone size: many
D gene: .
CDR3 protein: CASSQEAGFYEQYF
CDR3 DNA: TGTGCCAGCAGCCAAGAGGCAGGGTTTTACGAGCAGTACTTC

J gene: TRBJ1-1
V gene: TRBV28
clone size: few
D gene: TRBD1
CDR3 protein: CASSPPGQGAEAFF
CDR3 DNA: TGTGCCAGCAGTCCTCCGGGACAGGGGGCGGAAGCTTTCTTT

J gene: TRBJ2-1
V gene: TRBV7-3
clone size: once
D gene: .
CDR3 protein: CASSLGLGTEQFF
CDR3 DNA: TGTGCCAGCAGCTTAGGTTTGGGGACTGAGCAGTTCTTC

J gene: TRBJ1-6
V gene: TRBV7-8
clone size: .
D gene: .
CDR3 protein: CASMTQGGSNQPLHF
CDR3 DNA: TGTGCCAGCATGACACAGGGAGGGAGCAATCAGCCCCTCCACTTT

J gene: TRBJ1-2
V gene: TRBV7-9
clone size: .
D gene: TRBD1
CDR3 protein: CASSRTGTGNNYGYTF
CDR3 DNA: TGTGCCAGCAGCCGGACCGGGACAGGGAATAACTATGGCTACACCTTC

J gene: TRBJ2-1
V gene: TRBV7-3
clone size: many
D gene: TRBD2
CDR3 protein: CASSSAAGLAGGNEQFF
CDR3 DNA: TGTGCCAGCAGCTCCGCGGCGGGACTAGCGGGGGGCAATGAGCAGTTCTTC

J gene: TRBJ1-2
V gene: TRBV5-6
clone size: .
D gene: .
CDR3 protein: CASSLPGAGGYGYTF
CDR3 DNA: TGTGCCAGCAGCTTACCGGGGGCAGGTGGCTATGGCTACACCTTC

J gene: TRBJ2-1
V gene: TRBV29-1
clone size: .
D gene: .
CDR3 protein: CSVDSRAYNEQFF
CDR3 DNA: TGCAGCGTTGATTCCAGGGCCTACAATGAGCAGTTCTTC

J gene: TRBJ2-5
V gene: TRBV7-2
clone size: .
D gene: TRBD2
CDR3 protein: CASSPTAGEGETQYF
CDR3 DNA: TGTGCCAGCAGCCCAACAGCGGGGGAAGGAGAGACCCAGTACTTC

J gene: TRBJ2-1
V gene: TRBV13
clone size: .
D gene: .
CDR3 protein: CASSSITSFRDNEQFF
CDR3 DNA: TGTGCCAGCAGCTCAATAACTAGCTTCAGGGACAATGAGCAGTTCTTC

J gene: TRBJ2-5
V gene: TRBV7-9
clone size: few
D gene: TRBD1
CDR3 protein: CASSLGQGEGETQYF
CDR3 DNA: TGTGCCAGCAGCTTAGGCCAGGGGGAAGGAGAGACCCAGTACTTC

J gene: TRBJ2-1
V gene: TRBV9
clone size: .
D gene: .
CDR3 protein: CASSVGLAGENEQFF
CDR3 DNA: TGTGCCAGCAGCGTAGGTCTAGCAGGCGAGAATGAGCAGTTCTTC

J gene: TRBJ2-4
V gene: TRBV7-2
clone size: many
D gene: TRBD1
CDR3 protein: CASSLRSSGGNIQYF
CDR3 DNA: TGTGCCAGCAGCTTACGAAGTTCAGGGGGAAACATTCAGTACTTC

J gene: TRBJ2-1
V gene: TRBV25-1
clone size: .
D gene: TRBD2
CDR3 protein: CASSASGTSYNEQFF
CDR3 DNA: TGTGCCAGCAGTGCTAGCGGGACCTCCTACAATGAGCAGTTCTTC

J gene: TRBJ2-5
V gene: TRBV7-7
clone size: .
D gene: TRBD2
CDR3 protein: CASSLKGRVETQYF
CDR3 DNA: TGTGCTAGCAGCTTAAAGGGGAGGGTGGAGACCCAGTACTTC

J gene: TRBJ2-3
V gene: TRBV5-1
clone size: many
D gene: .
CDR3 protein: CASSLATSDTQYF
CDR3 DNA: TGCGCCAGCAGCTTGGCGACATCAGATACGCAGTATTTT

J gene: TRBJ2-7
V gene: TRBV5-1
clone size: few
D gene: .
CDR3 protein: CASSLAEVTTYEQYF
CDR3 DNA: TGCGCCAGCAGCTTGGCTGAGGTGACGACCTACGAGCAGTACTTC

J gene: TRBJ1-2
V gene: TRBV25-1
clone size: .
D gene: TRBD1
CDR3 protein: CASSDGTANYGYTF
CDR3 DNA: TGTGCCAGCAGTGACGGGACAGCCAACTATGGCTACACCTTC

J gene: TRBJ1-1
V gene: TRBV5-1
clone size: .
D gene: .
CDR3 protein: CASSPGPREGTTEAFF
CDR3 DNA: TGCGCCAGCAGCCCGGGACCCAGGGAGGGAACAACTGAAGCTTTCTTT

J gene: TRBJ2-5
V gene: TRBV7-9
clone size: .
D gene: .
CDR3 protein: CASSQGRGNQYF
CDR3 DNA: TGTGCCAGCAGCCAAGGACGGGGAAACCAGTACTTC

J gene: TRBJ1-2
V gene: TRBV6-5
clone size: many
D gene: .
CDR3 protein: CASSSRGGDYGYTF
CDR3 DNA: TGTGCCAGCAGTTCTCGTGGGGGCGACTATGGCTACACCTTC

J gene: TRBJ1-5
V gene: TRBV10-2
clone size: .
D gene: TRBD1
CDR3 protein: CASTRQGPPYQPQHF
CDR3 DNA: TGCGCCAGCACTAGACAGGGTCCACCTTATCAGCCCCAGCATTTT

J gene: TRBJ1-2
V gene: TRBV2
clone size: .
D gene: TRBD1
CDR3 protein: CASKQGTYGYTF
CDR3 DNA: TGTGCCAGCAAACAGGGGACATATGGCTACACCTTC

J gene: TRBJ1-1
V gene: TRBV7-2
clone size: .
D gene: .
CDR3 protein: CASHDRFGTEAFF
CDR3 DNA: TGTGCCAGCCATGACAGGTTCGGGACTGAAGCTTTCTTT

J gene: TRBJ2-7
V gene: TRBV5-1
clone size: many
D gene: TRBD1
CDR3 protein: CASSWGRGRSRMDEQYF
CDR3 DNA: TGCGCCAGCAGCTGGGGCAGGGGGCGATCAAGGATGGACGAGCAGTACTTC

J gene: TRBJ2-3
V gene: TRBV12-3/TRBV12-4
clone size: .
D gene: TRBD1
CDR3 protein: CASSYGQGVTDTQYF
CDR3 DNA: TGTGCCAGCAGTTACGGACAGGGGGTTACAGATACGCAGTATTTT

J gene: TRBJ2-5
V gene: TRBV12-3/TRBV12-4
clone size: many
D gene: .
CDR3 protein: CASSFATQVETQYF
CDR3 DNA: TGTGCCAGCAGTTTCGCGACTCAGGTGGAGACCCAGTACTTC

J gene: TRBJ1-1
V gene: TRBV18
clone size: .
D gene: .
CDR3 protein: CASSPRTLENTEAFF
CDR3 DNA: TGTGCCAGCTCACCGCGAACTCTCGAGAACACTGAAGCTTTCTTT

J gene: TRBJ2-1
V gene: TRBV10-3
clone size: .
D gene: .
CDR3 protein: CAIRDDRWADNEQLF
CDR3 DNA: TGTGCCATCAGGGATGACAGGTGGGCTGACAATGAGCAGCTCTTC

J gene: TRBJ1-1
V gene: TRBV14
clone size: many
D gene: TRBD1
CDR3 protein: CASSPPTGMNTEAFF
CDR3 DNA: TGTGCCAGCAGCCCTCCGACAGGGATGAACACTGAAGCTTTCTTT

J gene: TRBJ1-6
V gene: TRBV2
clone size: .
D gene: TRBD1
CDR3 protein: CASSSEGTGGSPLHF
CDR3 DNA: TGTGCCAGCAGTTCGGAAGGGACAGGAGGATCACCCCTCCACTTT

J gene: TRBJ1-2
V gene: TRBV24-1
clone size: .
D gene: TRBD1
CDR3 protein: CAISDSGGPNYGYTF
CDR3 DNA: TGTGCCATCAGTGATTCAGGGGGCCCTAACTATGGCTACACCTTC

J gene: TRBJ1-2
V gene: TRBV9
clone size: .
D gene: .
CDR3 protein: CASSVMGGGYGYTF
CDR3 DNA: TGTGCCAGCAGCGTAATGGGGGGCGGCTATGGCTACACCTTC

J gene: TRBJ2-7
V gene: TRBV5-1
clone size: once
D gene: TRBD1
CDR3 protein: CASTGLAGGAEQYF
CDR3 DNA: TGCGCCAGCACTGGTTTAGCAGGGGGCGCCGAGCAGTACTTC

J gene: TRBJ2-1
V gene: TRBV19
clone size: .
D gene: TRBD2
CDR3 protein: CASSLVGLAGAYNEQFF
CDR3 DNA: TGTGCCAGTAGCTTAGTGGGACTAGCGGGGGCTTACAATGAGCAGTTCTTC

J gene: TRBJ1-1
V gene: TRBV7-2
clone size: many
D gene: TRBD1
CDR3 protein: CASSSRQGEMNTEAFF
CDR3 DNA: TGTGCCAGCAGCTCCCGGCAGGGGGAAATGAACACTGAAGCTTTCTTT

J gene: TRBJ2-7
V gene: TRBV2
clone size: many
D gene: TRBD2
CDR3 protein: CASSEATAGGPYEQYF
CDR3 DNA: TGTGCCAGCAGTGAAGCGACAGCGGGGGGACCCTACGAGCAGTACTTC